These 8 T cell receptor beta chains originate from one sample sequenced in a study of blood T cell repertoires in COVID-19. Clones were sequenced by immunoSEQ multiplex PCR, and TCRdb holds only the in-frame ones, with some missing. Among 250,000 to 300,000 clones, roughly 91% were seen once, and the ten largest hold about 2.3%. What was sequenced was PBMCs or T cells enriched from blood (not recorded which). The receptors shown here come from a woman aged 40 to 49 with acute COVID-19.

V usage is TRBV6-5 and J usage is TRBJ1-1; tentative D call: TRBD1 (6 bases). V was pared by 1 base and J by 10 bases, with 13 bases between. CDR1 MNHEY and CDR2 SVGAGI come from the germline V gene. This CDR3 contains 13 residues. Here the CDR3 DNA reads TGTGCCAGCAGTTACTTTTTCGTGGGGGCAGCTTTCTTT. This sequence encodes CASSYFFVGAAFF.

The rearrangement uses TRBV4-2 and TRBJ2-4, with a possible D match to TRBD2 (6 bases). V was cut by 4 bases and J by 3 bases, with 13 bases left in between. The CDR3 has 15 residues. From germline, CDR1 is LGHNA and CDR2 YNFKEQ. CDR3 bases: TGTGCCAGCAGCCCGACGTGGCGGGACAAAAACATTCAGTACTTC. Translating it yields CASSPTWRDKNIQYF.

The CDR3 reads CATSLAGNNNEQFF. CDR3 sequence (DNA): TGTGCCACCAGTCTAGCGGGTAACAACAATGAGCAGTTCTTC. This sequence joins TRBV24-1 and TRBJ2-1, with 8 bases matching TRBD2. Germline trimming cut 6 bases from V and 5 bases from J; bases unmatched to any gene: 5. The CDR3 totals 14 residues. Germline CDR1 is KGHDR and CDR2 is SFDVKD.

The V gene is TRBV10-3, the J gene TRBJ2-7; tentatively, D is TRBD1 (6 bases). Trimming left V 6 bases short and J 2 bases short, with 17 bases between. This CDR3 has 15 residues. Germline CDR1 ENHRY, CDR2 SYGVKD. CDR3 region: CAIRDRDTTTYEQYF. The CDR3 DNA follows: TGTGCCATCAGGGACCGGGACACAACTACCTACGAGCAGTACTTC.

The CDR3 DNA sequence: TGTGCCAGCAGTTACGTCCGTACCCAGTACTTC. Translating gives CASSYVRTQYF. V usage is TRBV6-6 and J usage is TRBJ2-5; D call uncertain. V was trimmed by 2 bases and J by 8 bases, leaving 6 bases between them. The CDR3 is 11 residues long. The germline V gene encodes CDR1 MNHNY and CDR2 SVGAGI (reference sequence).

The chain carries TRBV18 and TRBJ1-1; 8 nucleotides align to TRBD1. Looked up from germline, CDR1 is KGHSH and CDR2 is LQKENI. The CDR3 runs to 16 residues. With V trimmed by 0 bases and J by 4 bases, 7 bases remained unmatched. CDR3 sequence reads: CASSPPSDRVTTEAFF. The DNA for the CDR3 is TGTGCCAGCTCACCACCCTCGGACAGGGTGACCACTGAAGCTTTCTTT.

The chain employs TRBV24-1 and TRBJ1-2; D not resolved. Germline CDR1 KGHDR, CDR2 SFDVKD. Trimming took off 1 base at V and 10 bases at J, with 18 bases between the two ends. The CDR3 is made up of 15 amino acids. The CDR3 nucleotides are TGTGCCACCAGTGATTTTCGGGGTAGCCACCACGTCTACACCTTC. Its protein is CATSDFRGSHHVYTF.

The chain is built from TRBV19 and TRBJ2-1, with 7 bases matching TRBD1. This CDR3 is built from 15 residues. The germline V gene encodes CDR1 LNHDA and CDR2 SQIVND (reference sequence). V shed 1 base, J shed 7 bases, and the junction held 7 bases outside the gene matches. As DNA, the CDR3 is TGTGCCAGTAGTATAGGACAGGGCATTTTAAATGAGCAGTTCTTC. Residues: CASSIGQGILNEQFF. Full variable domain (outside the CDR3, taken from reference TRBV19 and TRBJ2-1): DGGITQSPKYLFRKEGQNVTLSCEQNLNHDAMYWYRQDPGQGLRLIYYSQIVNDFQKGDIAEGYSVSREKKESFPLTVTSAQKNPTAFYLCASSIGQGILNEQFFGPGTRLTVL.